This T cell receptor (beta chain) was sequenced in a study of shared clonotypes between healthy human individuals. The trim removed 4 bases at V and 3 bases at J, leaving 8 bases unmatched. There are 15 residues in the CDR3. The germline CDR1 and CDR2 sequences are SQVTM and ANQGSEA. Among the donors, all were Caucasian adults who lived in Nashville, Tennessee. Genomic DNA belonging to each subset was distributed in equal measure over several immunoSEQ plates. Repertoires were generated with immunoSEQ multiplex PCR, while TCRdb's copy carries only in-frame clones and drops some. Here the sample spans 2 million to 3 million clones, approximately 94% being singletons.

Sequencing used naive CD4+ T cells from PBMCs. Subset defined: CD45RA+ positively selected. This chain uses TRBV29-1 with TRBJ2-1; 8 nucleotides line up with TRBD2. The origin of this receptor is a man between 18 and 29 years old in good health. Some clones in this sample may be carry-over from other donors' samples. CDR3 region: CSVARAGGGYNEQFF. CDR3 sequence (DNA): TGCAGCGTTGCCAGGGCGGGGGGAGGCTACAATGAGCAGTTCTTC.